This T cell receptor beta chain was captured by sequencing in a study of CD8 T cells in ankylosing spondylitis. Regarding the study as a whole: Several of the motif variants were reported before in synovial fluid and blood from reactive arthritis. There was a TCR beta motif, made of fewer than 10 highly homologous variants, that appeared characteristic of ankylosing spondylitis blood. Matched ankylosing spondylitis synovial fluid reportedly showed significant enrichment of disease-linked clones.

Using quantitative 5'-RACE with molecular barcodes, the authors made TCR beta libraries. TCRdb used MiXCR to reprocess the 5' RACE reads, holding one entry per CDR3 protein. Of about 540,000 distinct CDR3 sequences listed, roughly 13% are singletons. In this sample, this clonotype turned up a few times. What it binds is not known. The germline V and J ends were trimmed by 2 bases and 7 bases, with 15 bases remaining between them. Germline CDR1 reads MDHEN; CDR2 reads SYDVKM. The CDR3 totals 15 residues. This chain connects TRBV28 to TRBJ1-5; D possibly corresponds to TRBD1 (6 bases). This sequence originates from a male donor with ankylosing spondylitis. The sequencing sample was made of blood, either unsorted or a sorted T cell fraction (not recorded which). DNA of the CDR3: TGTGCCAGCAGTTTAAGGGGGGGCCAGGTGCAGCCCCAGCATTTT. This gives the protein CASSLRGGQVQPQHF.